The clone carrying this T cell receptor (beta chain) was seen many times. Its antigen is unknown. RNA transcripts gave rise to amplified TCR beta CDR3 regions. TCR CDR3 underwent first-round RT-PCR with the HTBI primer set. TCRdb redid the calling of the multiplex PCR reads with MiXCR, one entry per CDR3 protein. The data hold more than 300,000 distinct CDR3 sequences, with roughly 13% observed a single time. The CDR3 consists of 14 residues. Germline assignment: CDR1 DFQATT and CDR2 SNEGSKA (reference sequence). The ends lost 4 bases at V and 8 bases at J; junction bases unmatched: 6. Patients having uncontrolled infection, another autoimmune disease, pregnancy or lactation were not included. PBMCs came from over 8.5 ml fresh peripheral blood. The data are from a study of T cells in Graves' hyperthyroidism and ophthalmopathy. Regarding the study as a whole: In blood, most of the thyroid clonotypes expanded above 0.001 were also present.

The sequence was collected from a woman aged 18-29 years with Graves' hyperthyroidism. The sample consisted of blood. The chain couples TRBV20-1 to TRBJ2-1, with TRBD2 matching over 12 bases. The CDR3 is CSAKLAGGSDEQFF. CDR3 nucleotide sequence: TGCAGTGCTAAACTAGCGGGAGGATCCGATGAGCAGTTCTTC.